This T cell receptor beta chain was found in a study of blood T cells in healthy people across ages. Study findings and constraints: For the donors, CMV status was unknown and possibly confounded expanded clonotype changes.

Sample-barcoded 5' priming and a J-beta primer mix drove a second PCR of roughly 6 to 12 cycles. TCRdb re-called the 5' RACE reads with MiXCR, one entry per CDR3 protein. The data show hundreds of thousands of distinct CDR3 sequences, more than 25% seen once. This CDR3 comprises 16 residues. Germline trimming cut 0 bases from V and 7 bases from J; bases unmatched to any gene: 9. Germline V gives CDR1 MNHEY, CDR2 SVGEGT. This clonotype occurred a few times. Antigen: not known. The chain combines TRBV6-2 or TRBV6-3 with TRBJ1-5, with 7 positions matching TRBD1. The sample taken for sequencing was blood. This clonotype originated in a woman of 80 years or more in good health. The CDR3, as DNA: TGTGCCAGCAGTTACTCGAGGGGGCTGTCGGGGCAGCCCCAGCATTTT. The encoded protein is CASSYSRGLSGQPQHF.